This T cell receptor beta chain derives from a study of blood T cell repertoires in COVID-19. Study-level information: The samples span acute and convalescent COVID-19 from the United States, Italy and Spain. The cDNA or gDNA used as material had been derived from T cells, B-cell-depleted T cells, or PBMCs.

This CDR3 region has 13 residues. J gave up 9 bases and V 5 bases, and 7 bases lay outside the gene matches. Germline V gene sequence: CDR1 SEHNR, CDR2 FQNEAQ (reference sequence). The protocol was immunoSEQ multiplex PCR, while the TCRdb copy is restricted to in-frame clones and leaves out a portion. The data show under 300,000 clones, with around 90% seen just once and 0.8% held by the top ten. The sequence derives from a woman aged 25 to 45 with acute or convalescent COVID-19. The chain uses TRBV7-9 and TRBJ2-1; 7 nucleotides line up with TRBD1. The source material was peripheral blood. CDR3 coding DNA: TGTGCCAGCAGCGGAACAGGGGCGAGTGAGCAGTTCTTC. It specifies CASSGTGASEQFF.